These T cell receptor beta chains were read from a single sample in a study of post-analysis software for immune sequencing data. Each CDR3 protein gets one entry after TCRdb re-called the PCR reads with MiXCR. The sample holds roughly 650,000 distinct CDR3 sequences; around 64% are singletons and the top ten take around 10%. The sample consisted of blood. The source is a girl aged 2 to 9 with multiple sclerosis. The CDR3 runs from the conserved cysteine through the conserved F or W. A D gene is named only where the DNA matches it firmly. For some rows the clone size is stated as once, few or many, or as a class when expanded; others skip it.

v_call	clone_size	j_call	d_call	cdr3_nt	cdr3_aa
TRBV5-1	.	TRBJ2-7	.	TGCGCCAGCAGCAACACCGGGACACACTCCTACGGGCAGTACTTC	CASSNTGTHSYGQYF
TRBV13	.	TRBJ2-7	TRBD2	TGTGCCAGCAGCTTAGCGGGAGGGCGCAGCTCCTACGAGCAGTACTTC	CASSLAGGRSSYEQYF
TRBV29-1	few	TRBJ1-1	.	TGCAGCGCATGGACGCTACGGACTGAAGCTTTCTTT	CSAWTLRTEAFF
TRBV7-9	few	TRBJ2-5	TRBD1	TGTGCCATGGGACAGGGGAAGAAGGAGACCCAGTACTTC	CAMGQGKKETQYF
TRBV12-3/TRBV12-4	.	TRBJ2-7	.	TGTGCCAGCAGTTCATCCCACAGGGGACTACTATACGAGCAGTACTTC	CASSSSHRGLLYEQYF
TRBV12-3/TRBV12-4	.	TRBJ2-1	.	TGTGCCAGCACGCCTCAGTCGGGACTGGTTAACAATGAGCAGTTCTTC	CASTPQSGLVNNEQFF
TRBV5-1	many	TRBJ1-2	.	TGTGCCAGCAGTTTGGACAGTAACTATGGCTACACCTTC	CASSLDSNYGYTF
TRBV7-9	few	TRBJ1-2	TRBD1	TGTGCCAGCAGCCCAGCGGACAGGGCCAACTATGGCTACACCTTC	CASSPADRANYGYTF
TRBV5-1	.	TRBJ2-1	TRBD2	TGCGCCAGCAGCGTGACTAGCCCCATCTACAATGAGCAGTTCTTC	CASSVTSPIYNEQFF
TRBV10-3	.	TRBJ1-1	TRBD1	TGTGCCAGCGGACAGGGGTCGGACACTGAAGCTTTCTTT	CASGQGSDTEAFF
TRBV5-1	.	TRBJ2-3	.	TGCGCCAGCAGCTTGAATGGACTTAGTACAGATACGCAGTATTTT	CASSLNGLSTDTQYF
TRBV12-3/TRBV12-4	.	TRBJ2-1	.	TGTGCCAGCAGCCCTGCCCCCCAAAGAGACAATGAGCAGTTCTTC	CASSPAPQRDNEQFF
TRBV10-3	.	TRBJ1-2	.	TGTGCCATCAGTGACGGAAGGACGTACACCTTC	CAISDGRTYTF
TRBV12-3/TRBV12-4	once	TRBJ1-6	.	TGTGCCAGCAGTCCCGGGGTTTCAAATTCACCCCTCCACTTT	CASSPGVSNSPLHF
TRBV6-5	.	TRBJ1-2	.	TGTGCCAGCAGTCCTCCCGGACAGAGGGATGGCTACACCTTC	CASSPPGQRDGYTF
TRBV7-9	.	TRBJ2-1	.	TGTGCCAGCAGCTGGTCAGGCGGAGGTGAGCAGTTCTTC	CASSWSGGGEQFF
TRBV4-3	few	TRBJ1-5	.	TGCGCCAGCAGCCAAGGAAGACAGATTGGGCAGCCCCAGCATTTT	CASSQGRQIGQPQHF
TRBV5-1	.	TRBJ2-1	TRBD1	TGCGCCAGCAGCTTGGCCTCGACAGGGGGCGAGCAGTTCTTC	CASSLASTGGEQFF
TRBV3-1	.	TRBJ1-2	TRBD1	TGTGCCAGCAGCCAGGGACAGGGGGCGAAGTCGAGAGGCTACACCTTC	CASSQGQGAKSRGYTF
TRBV11-2	.	TRBJ2-7	TRBD2	TGTGCCAGCAGCTTAGAGACTAGCGGCTCCTACGAGCAGTACTTC	CASSLETSGSYEQYF
TRBV9	.	TRBJ1-1	.	TGTGCCAGCAGCGTAGGAACCTTGGAGGGGAACACTGAAGCTTTCTTT	CASSVGTLEGNTEAFF
TRBV29-1	.	TRBJ2-3	TRBD2	TGCAGCGTCCTCGGGCCTAGCGGGAGCACAGATACGCAGTATTTT	CSVLGPSGSTDTQYF
TRBV6-6	few	TRBJ1-2	TRBD1	TGTGCCAGCAGTTACCCGGACAGGGCCGATGGCTACACCTTC	CASSYPDRADGYTF
TRBV13	.	TRBJ2-7	TRBD2	TGTGCCAGCAGCTTAGTGGGACTAGCGGGAGGGTGCTACGAGCAGTACTTC	CASSLVGLAGGCYEQYF
TRBV20-1	once	TRBJ2-3	TRBD2	TGCAGTGCTCAAAAAGCGGGATTTGACCTGGGCACAGATACGCAGTATTTT	CSAQKAGFDLGTDTQYF
TRBV6-6	.	TRBJ1-2	TRBD1	TGTGCCAGCAGTAGGGACAGGGCGATCCTCTATGGCTACACCTTC	CASSRDRAILYGYTF
TRBV6-2/TRBV6-3	few	TRBJ2-3	.	TGTGCCAGCAGTACAGATGCGGATACGCAGTATTTT	CASSTDADTQYF
TRBV7-8	.	TRBJ2-6	.	TGTGCCAGCAGCTTCCGTGCTCCCTCTGGGGCCAACGTCCTGACTTTC	CASSFRAPSGANVLTF
TRBV4-1	.	TRBJ2-2	.	TGCGCCAGCAGCCAAGGAATTGGTTCCGGGGAGCTGTTTTTT	CASSQGIGSGELFF
TRBV12-3/TRBV12-4	.	TRBJ1-5	.	TGTGCCAGCAGCAAGGACAGAGGCAAGCAGCCCCAGCATTTT	CASSKDRGKQPQHF
TRBV7-9	.	TRBJ2-7	.	TGTGCCAGCAGAAGTGAGAGGCTTTTGGCCGAGCAGTACTTC	CASRSERLLAEQYF
TRBV27	.	TRBJ2-5	TRBD1	TGTGCCAGCAGCCTTACCCGACAGGGGGCCCAGACCCAGTACTTC	CASSLTRQGAQTQYF
TRBV12-3/TRBV12-4	few	TRBJ2-5	.	TGTGCCAGCAAGGGACTCATATACGAGACCCAGTACTTC	CASKGLIYETQYF
TRBV6-5	.	TRBJ2-1	TRBD1	TGTGCCAGCACCCTACAGGGGGGCAGTGGTACTGAGCAGTTCTTC	CASTLQGGSGTEQFF
TRBV10-3	.	TRBJ1-1	TRBD1	TGTGCCATCAGTGAGTCGCGACAGGGATTTAAGAATAGGAACACTGAAGCTTTCTTT	CAISESRQGFKNRNTEAFF
TRBV25-1	.	TRBJ2-6	.	TGTGCCAGCAGTGAATATATCTCTGGGGCCAACGTCCTGACTTTC	CASSEYISGANVLTF
TRBV18	.	TRBJ2-5	TRBD2	TGTGCCAGCTCCGGGACTAGCGGGACCGAGACCCAGTACTTC	CASSGTSGTETQYF
TRBV7-8	.	TRBJ2-3	TRBD2	TGTGCCAGCAGCCAGGGACTAGCGGGAGCCGTAGATACGCAGTATTTT	CASSQGLAGAVDTQYF
TRBV20-1	.	TRBJ2-4	TRBD1	TGCAGTGCGCGGAGCAGGGGGTTTGCCAAAAACATTCAGTACTTC	CSARSRGFAKNIQYF
TRBV7-2	.	TRBJ2-1	TRBD2	TGTGCCAGCAGCCCTAGCGGTAGGTTTAGCAATGAGCAGTTCTTC	CASSPSGRFSNEQFF
TRBV3-1	.	TRBJ2-1	.	TGTGCCAGCAGCCCGTCGCTTGCGGATGAGCAGTTCTTC	CASSPSLADEQFF
TRBV10-3	.	TRBJ2-3	.	TGTGCCATCAGTGAGTCGTCTGCGGGACCTAACACAGATACGCAGTATTTT	CAISESSAGPNTDTQYF
TRBV18	.	TRBJ1-1	TRBD1	TGTGCCAGCTCACCCTATGCCTTAACAGGGGCGTACCGCCTGAACACTGAAGCTTTCTTT	CASSPYALTGAYRLNTEAFF